This T cell receptor (beta chain) was found in a study of T cell responses to AZD1222 COVID-19 vaccine. V lost 2 bases, J lost 0 bases, and 10 bases lay in between. The CDR3 extends over 15 amino acids. Germline V gene data show CDR1 as MNHNS and CDR2 as SASEGT. Study observations and caveats: Only six or seven AZD1222 recipients tested seropositive at baseline. After the peak T cell response, and only then, were repertoires sampled. Most donors were white British and more were female, and clonal diversity was possibly underestimated.

This clone has a handful of counts. Its antigen is currently unknown. The table came from immunoSEQ multiplex PCR; TCRdb's copy has only in-frame clones and leaves some out. The sample consists of approximately 150,000 clones, around 91% of them appearing once. The specimen was peripheral blood, collected 28 days after the second AZD1222 dose. The gene calls are TRBV6-1 and TRBJ1-1; D remains ambiguous. This receptor was identified in an adult who received the AZD1222 COVID-19 vaccine. The CDR3 DNA is TGTGCCAGCAGTGAACCAGTATTGATGAACACTGAAGCTTTCTTT. Translated: CASSEPVLMNTEAFF.